These 7 T cell receptor beta chains share one sample of origin, sequenced in a study of cytomegalovirus exposure and HLA in healthy donors. PCR employed 60 Vbeta and 13 Jbeta primers. Method: immunoSEQ multiplex PCR; TCRdb's copy keeps in-frame clones and lacks some. The data contain 100,000 to 150,000 clones, more than 60% of them singletons. The sequencing input was PBMCs. The receptor source for this set is a woman in her 40s in good health and CMV-seronegative.

This clone was observed a single time. This rearrangement joins TRBV13 to TRBJ1-1, with TRBD1 as a possible D gene (5 bases). This CDR3 contains 13 residues. Between the trimmed V and J ends, which lost 6 bases and 2 bases, there was a span of 10 bases. CDR1 is PRHDT, CDR2 FYEKMQ, per germline (reference sequence). The DNA for the CDR3 is TGTGCCAGCAGGGCGACAGTCAACACTGAAGCTTTCTTT. Protein product: CASRATVNTEAFF.

The V call is TRBV19, the J call TRBJ2-2, with TRBD2 matching 13 bases. The J segment lost 0 bases and the V segment lost 7 bases, leaving 5 bases of the junction unmatched. Germline V gene sequence: CDR1 LNHDA, CDR2 SQIVND (reference sequence). This CDR3 contains 17 residues. CDR3 sequence (DNA): TGTGCCAGTACCCTGGGACTAGCGGGGTCGAACACCGGGGAGCTGTTTTTT. Protein: CASTLGLAGSNTGELFF.

This chain links TRBV7-9 with TRBJ1-1; D remains unclear. CDR1 and CDR2 (germline): SEHNR, FQNEAQ (reference sequence). Trimming took 5 bases from V and 5 from J, leaving 9 bases between them. CDR3 length: 12 residues. The chain's CDR3 is CASSPGLTEAFF. The DNA for the CDR3 is TGTGCCAGCAGCCCAGGACTGACTGAAGCTTTCTTT.

V and J are TRBV19 and TRBJ1-3; tentative D call: TRBD1 (5 bases). Trimming took off 5 bases at V and 0 bases at J, with 11 bases between the two ends. In germline, CDR1 is LNHDA, CDR2 SQIVND (reference sequence). This CDR3 has 15 amino acids. CDR3 in DNA: TGTGCCAGTAGTCAGCCGACAGCCTCTGGAAACACCATATATTTT. It is translated as CASSQPTASGNTIYF.

This sequence joins TRBV6-5 and TRBJ1-1; D may be TRBD1 (6 bases). CDR1 MNHEY and CDR2 SVGAGI come from the germline V gene. Deletions cut 7 bases from V and 1 base from J, with 10 bases between. This CDR3 is built from 13 residues. CDR3 sequence: CASKGQPNTEAFF. CDR3 sequence (DNA): TGTGCCAGCAAAGGACAGCCGAACACTGAAGCTTTCTTT.

The gene calls are TRBV4-1 and TRBJ2-5; a possible D gene is TRBD2 (6 bases). The end of the DNA aligns better with TRBJ2-7, so the J call may be wrong. The germline V gene has CDR1 MGHRA and CDR2 YSYEKL. The CDR3 sequence is 15 residues long. The CDR3 spells CASSQDWRGSDEQYF. In DNA, the CDR3 is TGCGCCAGCAGCCAAGACTGGAGGGGCAGCGACGAGCAGTACTTC.

This sequence joins TRBV30 and TRBJ1-2; D uncertain. The CDR3 is 11 amino acids. V was pared by 7 bases and J by 0 bases, with 6 bases between. The germline CDR1 and CDR2 sequences are GTSNPN and SVGIG (reference sequence). The CDR3 DNA is TGTGCCTACCGGGCTAACTATGGCTACACCTTC. It codes for CAYRANYGYTF.